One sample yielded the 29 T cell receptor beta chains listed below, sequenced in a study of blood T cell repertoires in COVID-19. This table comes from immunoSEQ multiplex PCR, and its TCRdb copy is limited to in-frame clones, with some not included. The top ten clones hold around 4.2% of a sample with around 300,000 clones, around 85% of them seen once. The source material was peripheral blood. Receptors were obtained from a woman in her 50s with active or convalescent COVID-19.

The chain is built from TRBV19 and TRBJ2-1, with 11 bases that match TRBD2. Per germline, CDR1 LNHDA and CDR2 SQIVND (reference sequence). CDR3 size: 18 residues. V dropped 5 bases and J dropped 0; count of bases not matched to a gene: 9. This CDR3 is CASSPSGLADSSYNEQFF. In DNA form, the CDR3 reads TGTGCCAGTAGTCCCTCGGGACTAGCGGATAGCTCCTACAATGAGCAGTTCTTC. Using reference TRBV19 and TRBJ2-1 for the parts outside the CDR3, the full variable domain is DGGITQSPKYLFRKEGQNVTLSCEQNLNHDAMYWYRQDPGQGLRLIYYSQIVNDFQKGDIAEGYSVSREKKESFPLTVTSAQKNPTAFYLCASSPSGLADSSYNEQFFGPGTRLTVL.

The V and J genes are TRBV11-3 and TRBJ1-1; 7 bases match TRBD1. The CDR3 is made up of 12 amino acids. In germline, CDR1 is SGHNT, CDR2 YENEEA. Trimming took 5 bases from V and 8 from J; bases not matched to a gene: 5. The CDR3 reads CASSQGDREAFF. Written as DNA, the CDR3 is TGTGCCAGCAGCCAAGGGGACAGAGAAGCTTTCTTT. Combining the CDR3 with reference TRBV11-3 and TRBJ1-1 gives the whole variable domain EAGVVQSPRYKIIEKKQPVAFWCNPISGHNTLYWYLQNLGQGPELLIRYENEEAVDDSQLPKDRFSAERLKGVDSTLKIQPAELGDSAVYLCASSQGDREAFFGQGTRLTVV.

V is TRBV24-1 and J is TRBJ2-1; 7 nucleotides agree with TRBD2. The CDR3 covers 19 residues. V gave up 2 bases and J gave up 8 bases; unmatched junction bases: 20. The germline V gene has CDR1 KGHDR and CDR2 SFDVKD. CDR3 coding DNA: TGTGCCACCAGTGATTCACGTCACACATCGGCGGGAGCTATCGATGAGCAGTTCTTC. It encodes CATSDSRHTSAGAIDEQFF.

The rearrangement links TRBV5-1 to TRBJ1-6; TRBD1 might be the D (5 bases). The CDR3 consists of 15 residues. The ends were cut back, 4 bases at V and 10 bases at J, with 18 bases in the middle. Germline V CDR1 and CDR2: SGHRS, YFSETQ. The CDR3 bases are TGCGCCAGCAGCGTGGACACGCCAGGGAACTCACCCCTCCACTTT. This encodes CASSVDTPGNSPLHF.

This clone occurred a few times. CDR3 nucleotides: TGTGCCAGCAGCTTAGCCGTGACAGGGGGCCATGGCTACACCTTC. Protein sequence: CASSLAVTGGHGYTF. This sequence joins TRBV7-2 and TRBJ1-2; TRBD1 matches 10 bases. CDR1 and CDR2 (germline): SGHTA, FQGNSA. The CDR3 length is 15 residues. Unmatched junction bases numbered 4, after V lost 0 bases and J lost 6 bases.

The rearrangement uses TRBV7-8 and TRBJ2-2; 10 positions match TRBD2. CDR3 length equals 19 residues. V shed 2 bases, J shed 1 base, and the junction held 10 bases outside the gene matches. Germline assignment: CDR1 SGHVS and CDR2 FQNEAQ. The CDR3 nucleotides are TGTGCCAGCAGCTTAAGACTAGCGGGCGGGATCAAGAACACCGGGGAGCTGTTTTTT. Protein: CASSLRLAGGIKNTGELFF.

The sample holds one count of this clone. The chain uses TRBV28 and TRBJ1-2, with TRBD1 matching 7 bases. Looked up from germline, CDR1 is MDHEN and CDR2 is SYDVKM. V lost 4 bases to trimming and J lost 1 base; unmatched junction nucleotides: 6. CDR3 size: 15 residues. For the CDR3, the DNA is TGTGCCAGCAGTTCCTGGACAGGATTTAACTATGGCTACACCTTC. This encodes CASSSWTGFNYGYTF.

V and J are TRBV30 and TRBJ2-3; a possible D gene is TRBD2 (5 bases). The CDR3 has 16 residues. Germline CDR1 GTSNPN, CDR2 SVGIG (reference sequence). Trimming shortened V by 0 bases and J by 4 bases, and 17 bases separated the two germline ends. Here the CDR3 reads CAWSVTVARWADTQYF. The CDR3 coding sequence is TGTGCCTGGAGTGTAACGGTAGCGCGATGGGCAGATACGCAGTATTTT. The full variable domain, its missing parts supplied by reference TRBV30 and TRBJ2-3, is SQTIHQWPATLVQPVGSPLSLECTVEGTSNPNLYWYRQAAGRGLQLLFYSVGIGQISSEVPQNLSASRPQDRQFILSSKKLLLSDSGFYLCAWSVTVARWADTQYFGPGTRLTVL.

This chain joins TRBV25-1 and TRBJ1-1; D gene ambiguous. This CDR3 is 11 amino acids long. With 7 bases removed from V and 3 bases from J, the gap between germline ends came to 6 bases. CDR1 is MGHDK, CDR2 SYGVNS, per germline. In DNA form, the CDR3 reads TGTGCCAGCACCGGGTACACTGAAGCTTTCTTT. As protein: CASTGYTEAFF.

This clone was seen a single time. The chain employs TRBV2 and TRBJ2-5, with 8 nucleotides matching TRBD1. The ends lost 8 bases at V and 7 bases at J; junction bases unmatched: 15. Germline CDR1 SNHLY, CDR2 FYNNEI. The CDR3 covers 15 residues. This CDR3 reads CASARGQGIKGTQYF. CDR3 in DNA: TGTGCCAGCGCTAGAGGACAGGGAATTAAGGGGACCCAGTACTTC.

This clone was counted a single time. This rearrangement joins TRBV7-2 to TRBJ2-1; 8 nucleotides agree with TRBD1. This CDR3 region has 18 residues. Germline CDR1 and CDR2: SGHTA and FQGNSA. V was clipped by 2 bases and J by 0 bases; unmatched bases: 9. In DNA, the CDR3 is TGTGCCAGCAGCTTAAGGGGGCAGGGGGCGTTCTCCTACAATGAGCAGTTCTTC. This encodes CASSLRGQGAFSYNEQFF.

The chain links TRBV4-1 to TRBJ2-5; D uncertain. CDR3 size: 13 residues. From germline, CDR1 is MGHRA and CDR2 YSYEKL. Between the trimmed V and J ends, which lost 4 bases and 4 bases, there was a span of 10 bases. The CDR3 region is CASSLFSGETQYF. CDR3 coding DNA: TGCGCCAGCAGCCTCTTTTCGGGAGAGACCCAGTACTTC.

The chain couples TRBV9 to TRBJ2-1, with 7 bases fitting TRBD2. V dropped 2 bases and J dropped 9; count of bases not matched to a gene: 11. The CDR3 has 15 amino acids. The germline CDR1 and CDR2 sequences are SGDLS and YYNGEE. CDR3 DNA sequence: TGTGCCAGCAGCGTCACTAGCGAGGTTACGAGTGAGCAGTTCTTC. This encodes CASSVTSEVTSEQFF.

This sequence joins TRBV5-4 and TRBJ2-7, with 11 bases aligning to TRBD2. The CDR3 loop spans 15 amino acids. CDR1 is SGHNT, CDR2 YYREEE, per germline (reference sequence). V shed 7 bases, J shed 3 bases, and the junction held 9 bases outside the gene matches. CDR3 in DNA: TGTGCCAGCTCTAGACTAGCGGGATTCCGCTACGAGCAGTACTTC. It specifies CASSRLAGFRYEQYF.

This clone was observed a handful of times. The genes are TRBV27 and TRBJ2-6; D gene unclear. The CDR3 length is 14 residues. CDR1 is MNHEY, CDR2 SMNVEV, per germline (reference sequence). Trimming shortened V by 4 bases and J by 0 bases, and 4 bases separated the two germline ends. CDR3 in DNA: TGTGCCAGCAGTTCCAACTCTGGGGCCAACGTCCTGACTTTC. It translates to CASSSNSGANVLTF.

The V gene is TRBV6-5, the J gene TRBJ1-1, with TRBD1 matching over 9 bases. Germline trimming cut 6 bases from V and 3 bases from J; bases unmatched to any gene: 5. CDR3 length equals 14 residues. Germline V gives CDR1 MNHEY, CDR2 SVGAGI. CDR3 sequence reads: CASSEDRGDTEAFF. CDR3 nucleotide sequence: TGTGCCAGCAGCGAGGACAGGGGCGACACTGAAGCTTTCTTT.

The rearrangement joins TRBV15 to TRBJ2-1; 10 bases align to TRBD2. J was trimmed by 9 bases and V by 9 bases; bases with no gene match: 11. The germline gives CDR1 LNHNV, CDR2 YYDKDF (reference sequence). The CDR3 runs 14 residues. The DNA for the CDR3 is TGTGCCACTGGGAGTCTAGCGGGAGCTGGTGAGCAGTTCTTC. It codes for CATGSLAGAGEQFF.

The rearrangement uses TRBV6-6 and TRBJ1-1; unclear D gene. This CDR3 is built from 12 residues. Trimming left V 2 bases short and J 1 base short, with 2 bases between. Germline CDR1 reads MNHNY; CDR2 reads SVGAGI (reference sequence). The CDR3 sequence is CASSYQNTEAFF. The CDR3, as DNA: TGTGCCAGCAGTTACCAGAACACTGAAGCTTTCTTT.

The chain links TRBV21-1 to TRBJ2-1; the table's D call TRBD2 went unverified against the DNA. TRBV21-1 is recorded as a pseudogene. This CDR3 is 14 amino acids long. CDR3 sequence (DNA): TGTGCCAGCGGGCCAGGCGGGAGAGTGAATGAGCAGTTCTTC. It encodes CASGPGGRVNEQFF.

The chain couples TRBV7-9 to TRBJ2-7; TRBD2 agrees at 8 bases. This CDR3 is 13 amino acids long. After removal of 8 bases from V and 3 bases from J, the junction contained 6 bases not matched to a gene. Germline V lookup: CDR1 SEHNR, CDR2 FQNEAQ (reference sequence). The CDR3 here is CASALAGNYEQYF. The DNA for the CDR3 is TGTGCCAGCGCTTTAGCGGGAAACTACGAGCAGTACTTC.

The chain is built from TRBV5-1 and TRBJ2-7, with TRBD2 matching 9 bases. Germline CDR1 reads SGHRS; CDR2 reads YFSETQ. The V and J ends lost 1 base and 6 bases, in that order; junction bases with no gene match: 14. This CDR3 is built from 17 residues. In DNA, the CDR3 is TGCGCCAGCAGCTTGAGGCTAGCGGGAAGGACGTCAGGCGAGCAGTACTTC. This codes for CASSLRLAGRTSGEQYF.

Here the CDR3 DNA reads TGTGCCAGTAGCCGAAGCCAGGGGGCGGTGGGCACTGAAGCTTTCTTT. Protein: CASSRSQGAVGTEAFF. The J gene is TRBJ1-1, the V gene TRBV19, with TRBD1 matching 8 bases. Germline CDR1 is LNHDA and CDR2 is SQIVND (reference sequence). CDR3 length: 16 residues. The V segment lost 6 bases and the J segment 4 bases; nucleotides outside the gene matches: 13.

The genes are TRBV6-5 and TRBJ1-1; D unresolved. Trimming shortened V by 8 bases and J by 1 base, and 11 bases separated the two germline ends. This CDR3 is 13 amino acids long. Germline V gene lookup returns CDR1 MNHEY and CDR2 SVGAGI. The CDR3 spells CASAPSGNTEAFF. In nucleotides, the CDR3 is TGTGCCAGCGCACCCTCAGGGAACACTGAAGCTTTCTTT.

CDR3 DNA sequence: TGTGCCAGCTCACCAGGAGGTTCTTATAATTCACCCCTCCACTTT. It specifies CASSPGGSYNSPLHF. The chain joins TRBV18 to TRBJ1-6; the D is unclear. The V gene lost 2 bases and the J gene lost 4 bases, with 9 bases spanning the gap. Looked up from germline, CDR1 is KGHSH and CDR2 is LQKENI. The CDR3 runs 15 residues.

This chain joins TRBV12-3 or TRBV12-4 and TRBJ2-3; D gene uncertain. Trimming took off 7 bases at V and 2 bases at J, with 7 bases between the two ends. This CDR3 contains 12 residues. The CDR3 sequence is CASMETTDTQYF. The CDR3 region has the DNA TGTGCCAGCATGGAGACCACAGATACGCAGTATTTT.

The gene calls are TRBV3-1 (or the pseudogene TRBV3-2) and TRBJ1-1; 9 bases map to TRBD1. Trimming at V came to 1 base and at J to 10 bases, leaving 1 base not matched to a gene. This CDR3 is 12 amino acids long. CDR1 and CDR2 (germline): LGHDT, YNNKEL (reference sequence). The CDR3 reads CASSQGTGAAFF. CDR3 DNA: TGTGCCAGCAGCCAAGGGACAGGGGCAGCTTTCTTT.

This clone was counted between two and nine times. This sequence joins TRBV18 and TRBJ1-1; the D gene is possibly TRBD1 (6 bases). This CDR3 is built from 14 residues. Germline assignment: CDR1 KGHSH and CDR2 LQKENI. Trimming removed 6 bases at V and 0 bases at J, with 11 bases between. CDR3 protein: CASSPQGMNTEAFF. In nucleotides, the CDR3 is TGTGCCAGCTCCCCGCAGGGGATGAACACTGAAGCTTTCTTT.

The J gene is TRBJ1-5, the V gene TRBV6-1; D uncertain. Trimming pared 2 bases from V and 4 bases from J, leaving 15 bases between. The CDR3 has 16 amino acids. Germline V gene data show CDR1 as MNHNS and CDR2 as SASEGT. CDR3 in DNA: TGTGCCAGCAGTGAAATACGGGAGGCGTTTAATCAGCCCCAGCATTTT. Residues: CASSEIREAFNQPQHF.

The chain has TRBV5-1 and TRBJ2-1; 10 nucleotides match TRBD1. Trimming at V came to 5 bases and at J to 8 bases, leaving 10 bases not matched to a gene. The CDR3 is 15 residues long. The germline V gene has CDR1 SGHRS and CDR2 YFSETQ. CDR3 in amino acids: CASSSGTGDSHEQFF. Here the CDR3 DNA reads TGCGCCAGCAGTTCCGGGACAGGGGATTCCCATGAGCAGTTCTTC.